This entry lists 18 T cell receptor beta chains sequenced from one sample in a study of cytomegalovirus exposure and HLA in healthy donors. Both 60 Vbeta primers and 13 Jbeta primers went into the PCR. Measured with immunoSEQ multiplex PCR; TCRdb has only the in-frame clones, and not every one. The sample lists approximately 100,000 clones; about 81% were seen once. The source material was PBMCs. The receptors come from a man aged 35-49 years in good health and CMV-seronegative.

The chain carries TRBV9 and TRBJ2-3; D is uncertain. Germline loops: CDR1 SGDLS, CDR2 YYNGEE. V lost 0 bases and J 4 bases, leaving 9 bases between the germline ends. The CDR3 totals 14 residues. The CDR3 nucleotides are TGTGCCAGCAGCGTAGTTAGCATCCCAGATACGCAGTATTTT. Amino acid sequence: CASSVVSIPDTQYF. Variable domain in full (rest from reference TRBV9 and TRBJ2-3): DSGVTQTPKHLITATGQRVTLRCSPRSGDLSVYWYQQSLDQGLQFLIQYYNGEERAKGNILERFSAQQFPDLHSELNLSSLELGDSALYFCASSVVSIPDTQYFGPGTRLTVL.

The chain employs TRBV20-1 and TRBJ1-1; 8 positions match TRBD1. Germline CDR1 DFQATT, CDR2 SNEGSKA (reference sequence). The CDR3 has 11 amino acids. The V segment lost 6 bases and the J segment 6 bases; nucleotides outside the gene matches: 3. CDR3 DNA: TGCAGTGCGAGCAGGGGGCCTGAAGCTTTCTTT. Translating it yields CSASRGPEAFF.

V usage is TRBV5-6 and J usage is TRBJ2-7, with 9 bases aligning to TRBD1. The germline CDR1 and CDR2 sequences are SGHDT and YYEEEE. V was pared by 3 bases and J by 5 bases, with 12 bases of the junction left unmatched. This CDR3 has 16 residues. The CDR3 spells CASSYFTGTGKHEQYF. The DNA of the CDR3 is TGTGCCAGCAGCTATTTTACCGGGACAGGGAAACACGAGCAGTACTTC.

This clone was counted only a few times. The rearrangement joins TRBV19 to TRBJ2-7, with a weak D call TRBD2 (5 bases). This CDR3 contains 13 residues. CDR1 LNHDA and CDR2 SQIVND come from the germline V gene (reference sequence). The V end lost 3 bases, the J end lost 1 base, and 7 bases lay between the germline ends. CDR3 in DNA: TGTGCCAGTAGTATCGGACTGTCCTACGAGCAGTACTTC. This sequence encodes CASSIGLSYEQYF.

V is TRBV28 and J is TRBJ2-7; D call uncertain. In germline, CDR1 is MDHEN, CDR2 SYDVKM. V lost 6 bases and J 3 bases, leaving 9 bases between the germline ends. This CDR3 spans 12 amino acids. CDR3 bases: TGTGCCAGCAGCCTATCTGACTACGAGCAGTACTTC. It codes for CASSLSDYEQYF.

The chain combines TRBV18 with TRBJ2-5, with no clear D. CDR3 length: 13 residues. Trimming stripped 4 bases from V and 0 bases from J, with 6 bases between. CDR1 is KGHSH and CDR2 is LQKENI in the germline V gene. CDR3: CASSRLNQETQYF. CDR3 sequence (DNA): TGTGCCAGCTCACGGCTCAACCAAGAGACCCAGTACTTC.

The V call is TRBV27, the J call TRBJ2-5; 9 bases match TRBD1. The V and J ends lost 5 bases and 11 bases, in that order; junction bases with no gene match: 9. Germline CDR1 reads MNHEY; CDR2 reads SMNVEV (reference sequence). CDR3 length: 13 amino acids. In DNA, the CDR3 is TGTGCCAGCAGTATAGACAGGGGGGGGGAGCAGTACTTC. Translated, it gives CASSIDRGGEQYF.

In nucleotides, the CDR3 is TGCGCCAGCAGCTTGGCCGCCGGGGGGGTCGCCTACAATGAGCAGTTCTTC. It yields the protein CASSLAAGGVAYNEQFF. This chain joins TRBV5-1 and TRBJ2-1; TRBD2 aligns across 8 bases. The CDR3 loop spans 17 amino acids. Germline loops: CDR1 SGHRS, CDR2 YFSETQ. V shed 0 bases and J 2 bases; nucleotides not matched to a gene: 7.

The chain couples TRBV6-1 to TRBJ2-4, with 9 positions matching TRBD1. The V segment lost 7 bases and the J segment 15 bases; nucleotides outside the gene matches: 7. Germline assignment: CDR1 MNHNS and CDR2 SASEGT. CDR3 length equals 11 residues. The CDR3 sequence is CASMVGQGWYF. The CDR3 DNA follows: TGTGCCAGCATGGTTGGACAGGGGTGGTACTTC.

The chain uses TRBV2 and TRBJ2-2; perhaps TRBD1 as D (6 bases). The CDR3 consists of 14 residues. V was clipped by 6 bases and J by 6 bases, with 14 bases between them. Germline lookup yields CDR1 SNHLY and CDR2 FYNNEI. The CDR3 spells CASRNRVVAGELFF. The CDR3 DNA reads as TGTGCCAGCAGGAACAGGGTTGTCGCCGGGGAGCTGTTTTTT.

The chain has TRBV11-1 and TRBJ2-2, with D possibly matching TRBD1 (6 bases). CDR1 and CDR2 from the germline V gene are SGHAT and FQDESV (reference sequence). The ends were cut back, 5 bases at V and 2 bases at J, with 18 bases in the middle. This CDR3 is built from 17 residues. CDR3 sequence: CASSARPGARNTGELFF. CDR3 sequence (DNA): TGTGCCAGCAGCGCCCGACCAGGGGCGCGTAACACCGGGGAGCTGTTTTTT.

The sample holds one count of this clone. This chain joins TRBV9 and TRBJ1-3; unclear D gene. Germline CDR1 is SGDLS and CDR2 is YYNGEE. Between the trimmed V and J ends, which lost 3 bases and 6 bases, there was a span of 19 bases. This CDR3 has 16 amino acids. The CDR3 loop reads CASSATEQPRINTIYF. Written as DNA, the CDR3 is TGTGCCAGCAGCGCCACTGAACAGCCGAGAATAAACACCATATATTTT. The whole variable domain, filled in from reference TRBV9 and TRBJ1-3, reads DSGVTQTPKHLITATGQRVTLRCSPRSGDLSVYWYQQSLDQGLQFLIQYYNGEERAKGNILERFSAQQFPDLHSELNLSSLELGDSALYFCASSATEQPRINTIYFGEGSWLTVV.

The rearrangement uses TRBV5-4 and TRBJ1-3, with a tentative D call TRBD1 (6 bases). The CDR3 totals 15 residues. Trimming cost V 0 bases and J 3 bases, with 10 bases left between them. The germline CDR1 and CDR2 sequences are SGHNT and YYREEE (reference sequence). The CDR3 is CASSLGRGSGNTIYF. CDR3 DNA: TGTGCCAGCAGCTTGGGAAGGGGGAGTGGAAACACCATATATTTT.

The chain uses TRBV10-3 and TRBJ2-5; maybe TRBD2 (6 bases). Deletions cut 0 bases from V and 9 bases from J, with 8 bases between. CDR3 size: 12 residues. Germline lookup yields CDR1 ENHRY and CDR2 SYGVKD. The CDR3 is CAISESGGAQYF. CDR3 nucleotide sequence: TGTGCCATCAGTGAGTCTGGAGGGGCCCAGTACTTC.

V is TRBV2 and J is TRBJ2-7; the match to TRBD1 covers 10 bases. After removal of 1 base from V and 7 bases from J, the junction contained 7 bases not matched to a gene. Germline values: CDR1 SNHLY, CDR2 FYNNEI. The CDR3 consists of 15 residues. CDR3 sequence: CASSEGGQGRREQYF. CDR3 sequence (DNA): TGTGCCAGCAGTGAAGGGGGACAGGGGAGGAGAGAGCAGTACTTC.

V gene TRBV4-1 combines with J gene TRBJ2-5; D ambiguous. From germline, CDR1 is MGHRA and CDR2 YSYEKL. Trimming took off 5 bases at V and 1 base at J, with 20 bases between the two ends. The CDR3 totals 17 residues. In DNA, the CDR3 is TGCGCCAGCAGCTATGATGAACGAGACATGTTCCAAGAGACCCAGTACTTC. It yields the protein CASSYDERDMFQETQYF.

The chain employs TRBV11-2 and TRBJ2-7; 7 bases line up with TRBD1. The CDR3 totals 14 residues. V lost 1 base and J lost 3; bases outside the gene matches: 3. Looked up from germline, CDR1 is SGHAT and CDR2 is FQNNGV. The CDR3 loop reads CASSLGGQLYEQYF. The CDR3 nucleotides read TGTGCCAGCAGCTTAGGGGGACAGCTCTACGAGCAGTACTTC.

The CDR3 spells CASSQDGQGRQPQHF. In DNA form, the CDR3 reads TGCGCCAGCAGCCAAGACGGACAGGGGAGGCAGCCCCAGCATTTT. The genes are TRBV4-3 and TRBJ1-5, with TRBD1 matching over 9 bases. The germline CDR1 and CDR2 sequences are LGHNA and YSLEER. V lost 0 bases, J lost 7 bases, and 4 bases stayed unmatched. CDR3 length: 15 amino acids.